This T cell receptor beta chain is from a study of response to subunit inactivated influenza vaccine. Study-wide findings and caveats: That few new T cells are recruited by each seasonal influenza vaccination was the authors' suggestion.

TCRdb called the RT-PCR reads again in MiXCR, with one record for every CDR3 protein. The table includes fewer than 700,000 distinct CDR3 sequences, 13% detected once. The V gene's germline CDR1 is SGHRS and CDR2 YFSETQ. This CDR3 region has 15 residues. V was cut by 0 bases and J by 6 bases, with 14 bases left in between. This clonotype was seen more than once but under ten times. Its antigen is not known. The material was PBMCs from blood, obtained about 40 days after vaccination. The receptor was derived from a man aged 45-65 years who received an inactivated influenza vaccine. The V and J genes are TRBV5-1 and TRBJ2-3; D possibly corresponds to TRBD2 (6 bases). In nucleotides, the CDR3 is TGCGCCAGCAGCTTGGATCTACTAGCTCCGGATACGCAGTATTTT. Its translation: CASSLDLLAPDTQYF.